This T cell receptor beta chain is from a study of shared clonotypes between healthy human individuals. Running of the assay took place at deep level. The method was immunoSEQ multiplex PCR; TCRdb's version includes in-frame clones alone and lacks a portion of them. The sample records around 350,000 clones, about 70% being singletons. This CDR3 contains 14 residues. The ends were cut back, 3 bases at V and 4 bases at J, with 10 bases in the middle. CDR1 is MNHNY and CDR2 is SVGAGI in the germline V gene (reference sequence). Comment on this clone: Other DNA sequences of this sample code for an identical CDR3.

The sequence was obtained from a man aged 25-45 years in good health. The sample taken for sequencing was memory CD4+ T cells sorted from blood. Described subset: CD45RA-negative fraction. The rearrangement uses TRBV6-6 and TRBJ1-5, with D unclear. The CDR3 sequence: CASSYSGINQPQHF. The CDR3 nucleotides read TGTGCCAGCAGTTATTCGGGGATTAATCAGCCCCAGCATTTT.